This TCR beta chain was sequenced for a study of cytomegalovirus exposure and HLA in healthy donors. Concerning this clone itself: Its cognate antigen is unknown.

Assay: immunoSEQ multiplex PCR; the TCRdb copy retains only in-frame clones and omits some. The table records tens of thousands of clones, 84% of them present only once. CDR3 length: 15 amino acids. Trimming shortened V by 6 bases and J by 4 bases, and 22 bases separated the two germline ends. CDR1 is SQVTM and CDR2 is ANQGSEA in the germline V gene. Whole-study findings and limits: Among TCR sequences, most were rare, though some public TCRs appeared in many donors.

J is TRBJ2-7 and V is TRBV29-1, with a possible D match to TRBD1 (6 bases). The origin of this receptor is a young woman in good health and CMV-seropositive. The sample was PBMCs. CDR3 in DNA: TGCAGCGTGGCCGGCGAGGATTGGGGGCTTTACGAGCAGTACTTC. Translation: CSVAGEDWGLYEQYF.